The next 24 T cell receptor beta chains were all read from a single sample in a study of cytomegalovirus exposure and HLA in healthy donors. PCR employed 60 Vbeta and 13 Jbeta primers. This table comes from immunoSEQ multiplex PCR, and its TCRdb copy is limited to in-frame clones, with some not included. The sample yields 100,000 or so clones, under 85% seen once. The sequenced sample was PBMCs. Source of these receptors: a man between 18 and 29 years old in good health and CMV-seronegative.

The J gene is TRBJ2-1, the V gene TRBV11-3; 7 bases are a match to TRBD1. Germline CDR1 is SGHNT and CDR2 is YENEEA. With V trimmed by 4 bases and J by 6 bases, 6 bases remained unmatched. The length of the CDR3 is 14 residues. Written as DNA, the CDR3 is TGTGCCAGCAGCTACCCACCAGGGGGCAATGAGCAGTTCTTC. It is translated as CASSYPPGGNEQFF.

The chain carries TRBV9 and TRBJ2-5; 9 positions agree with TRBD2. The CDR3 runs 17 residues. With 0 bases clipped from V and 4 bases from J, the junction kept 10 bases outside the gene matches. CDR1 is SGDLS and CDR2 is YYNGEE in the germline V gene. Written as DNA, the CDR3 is TGTGCCAGCAGCGTAGCGGCTAGCGGGAAGGTATTAGAGACCCAGTACTTC. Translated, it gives CASSVAASGKVLETQYF.

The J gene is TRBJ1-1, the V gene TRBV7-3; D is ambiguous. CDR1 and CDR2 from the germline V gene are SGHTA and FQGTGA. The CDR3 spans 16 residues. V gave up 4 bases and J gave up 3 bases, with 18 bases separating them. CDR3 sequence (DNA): TGTGCCAGCAGCTCCGCACTGGGCGGGAAGTACACTGAAGCTTTCTTT. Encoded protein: CASSSALGGKYTEAFF.

DNA for the CDR3: TGTGCCAGCAGTTGGGACAGGGGCCCCTACGAGCAGTACTTC. This sequence encodes CASSWDRGPYEQYF. The J gene is TRBJ2-7, the V gene TRBV6-5, with 10 bases lining up with TRBD1. Per germline, CDR1 MNHEY and CDR2 SVGAGI. There are 14 residues in the CDR3. The V segment lost 4 bases and the J segment 2 bases; nucleotides outside the gene matches: 2.

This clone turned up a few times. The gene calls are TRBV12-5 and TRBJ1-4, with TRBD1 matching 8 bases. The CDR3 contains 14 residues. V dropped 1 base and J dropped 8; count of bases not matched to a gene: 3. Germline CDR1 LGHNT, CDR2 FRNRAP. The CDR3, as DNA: TGTGCTAGTGGTTTGGACAGGGGGAAAGAAAAACTGTTTTTT. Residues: CASGLDRGKEKLFF. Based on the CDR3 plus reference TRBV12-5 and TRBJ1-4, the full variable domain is DARVTQTPRHKVTEMGQEVTMRCQPILGHNTVFWYRQTMMQGLELLAYFRNRAPLDDSGMPKDRFSAEMPDATLATLKIQPSEPRDSAVYFCASGLDRGKEKLFFGSGTQLSVL.

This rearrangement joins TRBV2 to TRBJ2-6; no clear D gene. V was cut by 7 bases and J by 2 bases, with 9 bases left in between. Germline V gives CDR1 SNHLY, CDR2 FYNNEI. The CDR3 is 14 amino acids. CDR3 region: CASNKNAGANVLTF. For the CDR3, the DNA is TGTGCCAGCAACAAGAACGCTGGGGCCAACGTCCTGACTTTC.

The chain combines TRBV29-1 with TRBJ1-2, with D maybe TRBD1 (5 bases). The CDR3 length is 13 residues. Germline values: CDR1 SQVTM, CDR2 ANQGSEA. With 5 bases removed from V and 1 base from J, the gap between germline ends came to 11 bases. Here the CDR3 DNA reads TGCAGCGTTCAGGCAGGGCTTAACTATGGCTACACCTTC. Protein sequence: CSVQAGLNYGYTF.

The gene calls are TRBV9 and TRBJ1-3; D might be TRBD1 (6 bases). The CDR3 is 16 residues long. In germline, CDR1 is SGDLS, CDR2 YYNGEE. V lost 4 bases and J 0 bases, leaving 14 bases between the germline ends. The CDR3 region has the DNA TGTGCCAGCAGCTTACGACAGGTCGACTCTGGAAACACCATATATTTT. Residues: CASSLRQVDSGNTIYF.

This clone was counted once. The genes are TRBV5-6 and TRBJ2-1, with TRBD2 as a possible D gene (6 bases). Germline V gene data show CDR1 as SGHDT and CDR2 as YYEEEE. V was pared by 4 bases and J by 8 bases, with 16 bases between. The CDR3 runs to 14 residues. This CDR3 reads CASSAMGWGDEQFF. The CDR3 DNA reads TGTGCCAGCAGCGCTATGGGGTGGGGGGATGAGCAGTTCTTC.

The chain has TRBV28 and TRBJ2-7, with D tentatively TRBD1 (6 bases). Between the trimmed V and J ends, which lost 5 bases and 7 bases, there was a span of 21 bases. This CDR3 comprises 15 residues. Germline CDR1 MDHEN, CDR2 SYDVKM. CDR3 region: CASSAGEFRKDEQYF. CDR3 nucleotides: TGTGCCAGCAGTGCAGGGGAGTTTCGGAAAGATGAGCAGTACTTC. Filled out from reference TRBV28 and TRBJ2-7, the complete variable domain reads DVKVTQSSRYLVKRTGEKVFLECVQDMDHENMFWYRQDPGLGLRLIYFSYDVKMKEKGDIPEGYSVSREKKERFSLILESASTNQTSMYLCASSAGEFRKDEQYFGPGTRLTVT.

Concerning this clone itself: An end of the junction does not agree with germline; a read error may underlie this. This CDR3 is CSSSLDTYGYTF. As DNA, the CDR3 is TGTTCCAGCAGCTTAGACACCTATGGCTACACCTTC. The rearrangement joins TRBV7-9 to TRBJ1-2; unclear D gene. Germline V gives CDR1 SEHNR, CDR2 FQNEAQ (reference sequence). The CDR3 sequence is 12 residues long.

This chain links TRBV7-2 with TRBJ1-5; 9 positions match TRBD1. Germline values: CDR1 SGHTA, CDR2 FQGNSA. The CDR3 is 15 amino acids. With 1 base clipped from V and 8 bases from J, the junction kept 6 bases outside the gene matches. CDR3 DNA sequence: TGTGCCAGCAGCTTAGGGGACAGGGTGGGGAAGCCCCAGCATTTT. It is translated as CASSLGDRVGKPQHF.

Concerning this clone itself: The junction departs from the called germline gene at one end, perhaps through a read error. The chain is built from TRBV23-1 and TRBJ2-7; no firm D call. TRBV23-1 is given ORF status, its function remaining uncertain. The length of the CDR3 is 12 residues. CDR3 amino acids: CASSQYSHEQYF. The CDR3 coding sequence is TGCGCCAGCAGTCAGTACTCCCACGAGCAGTACTTC.

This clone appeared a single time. The CDR3 bases are TGTGCCAGCAGCTTGGCCTCGGGAGGGCTTCTTAACGAGCAGTACTTC. Translating gives CASSLASGGLLNEQYF. V gene TRBV5-4 combines with J gene TRBJ2-7; 8 bases align to TRBD2. The V segment lost 0 bases and the J segment 5 bases; nucleotides outside the gene matches: 10. The CDR3 contains 16 residues. Germline lookup yields CDR1 SGHNT and CDR2 YYREEE (reference sequence).

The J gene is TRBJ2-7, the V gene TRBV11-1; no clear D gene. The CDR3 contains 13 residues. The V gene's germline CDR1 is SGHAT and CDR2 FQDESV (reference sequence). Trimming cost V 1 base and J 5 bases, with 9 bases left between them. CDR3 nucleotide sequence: TGTGCCAGCAGCTTAGACCTCAGTGACGAGCAGTACTTC. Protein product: CASSLDLSDEQYF. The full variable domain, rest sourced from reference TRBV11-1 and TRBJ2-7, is EAEVAQSPRYKITEKSQAVAFWCDPISGHATLYWYRQILGQGPELLVQFQDESVVDDSQLPKDRFSAERLKGVDSTLKIQPAELGDSAMYLCASSLDLSDEQYFGPGTRLTVT.

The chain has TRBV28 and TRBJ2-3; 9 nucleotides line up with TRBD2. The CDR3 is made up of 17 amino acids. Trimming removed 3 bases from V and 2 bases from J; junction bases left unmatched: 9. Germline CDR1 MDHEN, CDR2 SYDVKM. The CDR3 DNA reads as TGTGCCAGCAGTTTGGTGAGGCTAGCGGGAAACACAGATACGCAGTATTTT. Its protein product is CASSLVRLAGNTDTQYF.

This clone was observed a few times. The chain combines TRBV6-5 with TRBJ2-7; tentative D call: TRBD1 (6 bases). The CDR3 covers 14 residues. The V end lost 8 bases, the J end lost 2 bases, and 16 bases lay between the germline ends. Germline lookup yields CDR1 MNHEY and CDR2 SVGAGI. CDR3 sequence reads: CASSLRGAPYEQYF. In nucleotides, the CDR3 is TGTGCCAGCTCTCTCAGGGGCGCCCCCTACGAGCAGTACTTC.

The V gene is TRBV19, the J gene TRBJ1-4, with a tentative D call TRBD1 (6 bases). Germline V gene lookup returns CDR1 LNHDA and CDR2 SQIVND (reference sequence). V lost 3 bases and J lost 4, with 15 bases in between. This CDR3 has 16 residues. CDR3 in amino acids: CASSIRTDLLNEKLFF. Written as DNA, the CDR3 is TGTGCCAGTAGTATTCGGACAGATTTACTTAATGAAAAACTGTTTTTT.

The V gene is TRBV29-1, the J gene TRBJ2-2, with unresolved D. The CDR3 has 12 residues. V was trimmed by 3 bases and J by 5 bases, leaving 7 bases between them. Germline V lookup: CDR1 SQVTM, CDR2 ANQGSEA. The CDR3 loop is CSVESETGELFF. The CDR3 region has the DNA TGCAGCGTTGAGAGTGAAACCGGGGAGCTGTTTTTT.

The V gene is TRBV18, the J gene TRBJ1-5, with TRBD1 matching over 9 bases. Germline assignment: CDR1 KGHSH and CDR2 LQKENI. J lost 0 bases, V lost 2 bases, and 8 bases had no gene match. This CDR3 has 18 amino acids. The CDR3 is CASSPLPRTGVSNQPQHF. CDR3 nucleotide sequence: TGTGCCAGCTCACCATTACCGCGGACAGGGGTTAGCAATCAGCCCCAGCATTTT.

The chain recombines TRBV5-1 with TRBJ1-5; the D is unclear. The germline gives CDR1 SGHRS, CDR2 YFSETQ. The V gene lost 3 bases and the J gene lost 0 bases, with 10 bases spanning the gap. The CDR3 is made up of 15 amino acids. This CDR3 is CASSSSGNSNQPQHF. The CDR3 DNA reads TGCGCCAGCAGCTCGTCAGGTAATAGCAATCAGCCCCAGCATTTT.

CDR3 amino acids: CASSRTSGRGEQYF. The CDR3 coding sequence is TGTGCCAGCAGTCGGACTAGCGGGAGGGGCGAGCAGTACTTC. The chain uses TRBV2 and TRBJ2-7; TRBD2 agrees at 15 bases. The CDR3 sequence is 14 residues long. Per the germline V gene, CDR1 is SNHLY and CDR2 is FYNNEI. The V segment lost 5 bases and the J segment 6 bases; nucleotides outside the gene matches: 2.

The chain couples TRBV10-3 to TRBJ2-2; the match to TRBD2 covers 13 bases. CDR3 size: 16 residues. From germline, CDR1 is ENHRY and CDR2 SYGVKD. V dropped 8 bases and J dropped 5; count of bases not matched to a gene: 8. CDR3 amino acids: CAIGKGLAGWTGELFF. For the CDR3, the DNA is TGTGCCATCGGGAAGGGACTAGCGGGATGGACCGGGGAGCTGTTTTTT.

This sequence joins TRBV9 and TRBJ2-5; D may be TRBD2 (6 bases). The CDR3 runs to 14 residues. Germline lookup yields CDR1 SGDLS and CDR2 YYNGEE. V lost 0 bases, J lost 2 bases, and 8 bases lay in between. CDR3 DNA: TGTGCCAGCAGCGTAGCGCGGGGTCAAGAGACCCAGTACTTC. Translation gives CASSVARGQETQYF.